A selection of T cell receptor beta chains follows, all from one sample in a study of blood T cell repertoires in COVID-19. Profiled with immunoSEQ multiplex PCR; TCRdb holds only in-frame clones, not every one. The table includes around 190,000 clones, around 84% detected once. Specimen: peripheral blood. These receptors came from a human donor in a cohort sampled during active COVID-19. Both conserved end residues are part of each CDR3. The D gene is left open where the match is weak. A clone size is listed for some rows: how often the clone was seen (once, few, many), or a class if it is expanded.

>TRBV24-1|NA|NA|TRBJ2-1
CATSDQGLSTYNEQFF
TGTGCCACCAGTGATCAGGGACTTTCGACCTACAATGAGCAGTTCTTC
>TRBV3-1/TRBV3-2|NA|NA|TRBJ1-2
CASSQTVYGYTF
TGTGCCAGCAGCCAAACAGTCTATGGCTACACCTTC
>TRBV7-8|NA|TRBD1|TRBJ1-4
CASSPLTGGLGEKLFF
TGTGCCAGCAGCCCCCTCACAGGGGGACTCGGGGAAAAACTGTTTTTT
>TRBV21-1|NA|NA|TRBJ2-5
CASSKLGRVEGGKETQYF
TGTGCCAGCAGCAAACTAGGGAGGGTGGAGGGCGGAAAAGAGACCCAGTACTTC
>TRBV3-1/TRBV3-2|NA|TRBD2|TRBJ2-3
CASSRRISGTITDTQYF
TGTGCCAGCAGCCGACGCATTAGCGGGACGATAACAGATACGCAGTATTTT
>TRBV27|NA|NA|TRBJ2-2
CASLYRFAGELFF
TGTGCCAGCCTGTACAGGTTCGCCGGGGAGCTGTTTTTT
>TRBV19|NA|TRBD1|TRBJ2-1
CASSINGQGNNEQFF
TGTGCCAGTAGTATCAACGGACAGGGAAACAATGAGCAGTTCTTC
>TRBV11-2|NA|TRBD1|TRBJ2-7
CASSSLTGQVSDEQYF
TGTGCCAGCAGCTCCCTCACGGGACAGGTCTCGGACGAGCAGTACTTC
>TRBV5-1|NA|TRBD1|TRBJ2-2
CASSRTGVAGELFF
TGCGCCAGCAGTCGGACAGGGGTGGCCGGGGAGCTGTTTTTT
>TRBV14|once|TRBD1|TRBJ2-7
CASSQAGTGAYEQYF
TGTGCCAGCAGCCAAGCCGGGACAGGGGCCTACGAGCAGTACTTC
>TRBV5-1|NA|NA|TRBJ1-1
CASSLSDTEAFF
TGCGCCAGCAGCTTGTCGGACACTGAAGCTTTCTTT
>TRBV9|NA|TRBD1|TRBJ1-3
CASSARDSSGNTIYF
TGTGCCAGCAGCGCCCGGGACAGCTCTGGAAACACCATATATTTT
>TRBV19|NA|NA|TRBJ2-4
CASSTAKESNIQYF
TGTGCCAGTAGTACCGCGAAAGAATCAAACATTCAGTACTTC
>TRBV5-1|NA|NA|TRBJ2-1
CASSLVVDLNEQFF
TGCGCCAGCAGCTTGGTCGTAGACTTGAATGAGCAGTTCTTC
>TRBV28|NA|TRBD1|TRBJ2-1
CASSKYRGEFF
TGTGCCAGCAGTAAATACAGGGGTGAGTTCTTC
>TRBV6-5|few|NA|TRBJ1-5
CASSYSNGGRGPQHF
TGTGCCAGCAGTTACTCGAACGGGGGGCGCGGGCCCCAGCATTTT
>TRBV19|NA|NA|TRBJ1-4
CASSLAATNEKLFF
TGTGCCAGTAGTTTGGCTGCAACTAATGAAAAACTGTTTTTT
>TRBV7-9|once|TRBD2|TRBJ2-1
CASSTRTSGRNEQFF
TGTGCCAGCAGCACCCGGACTAGCGGGAGAAATGAGCAGTTCTTC
>TRBV2|NA|NA|TRBJ2-7
CASKAGRSYEQYF
TGTGCCAGCAAAGCGGGTCGCTCCTACGAGCAGTACTTC
>TRBV4-1|NA|TRBD2|TRBJ2-7
CASSPRSGDYEQYF
TGCGCCAGCAGCCCCCGGAGCGGGGACTACGAGCAGTACTTC
>TRBV19|few|NA|TRBJ2-5
CASRDRPQETQYF
TGTGCCAGTAGAGACAGACCTCAAGAGACCCAGTACTTC
>TRBV7-2|NA|TRBD2|TRBJ2-3
CASSLSPGTNADTQYF
TGTGCCAGCAGCTTAAGCCCGGGGACTAACGCAGATACGCAGTATTTT
>TRBV5-1|NA|NA|TRBJ2-1
CASSRAGATYNEQFF
TGCGCCAGCAGCCGGGCGGGGGCTACCTACAATGAGCAGTTCTTC
>TRBV6-6|NA|NA|TRBJ1-2
CASSYADSYGYTF
TGTGCCAGCAGTTACGCCGACAGCTATGGCTACACCTTC
>TRBV24-1|NA|TRBD2|TRBJ2-1
CATLPSGSLSNEQFF
TGTGCCACCCTGCCAAGCGGGAGTTTGTCCAATGAGCAGTTCTTC
>TRBV7-9|NA|NA|TRBJ2-3
CASSLVPGITDTQYF
TGTGCCAGCAGCTTAGTCCCAGGAATCACAGATACGCAGTATTTT
>TRBV18|NA|TRBD1|TRBJ2-7
CASSGDSYEQYF
TGTGCCAGCTCTGGGGACAGCTACGAGCAGTACTTC
>TRBV28|once|NA|TRBJ2-7
CASIPGRGPYEQYF
TGTGCCAGCATTCCCGGCAGGGGCCCCTACGAGCAGTACTTC
>TRBV29-1|NA|TRBD1|TRBJ2-4
CSVVDRGAKNIQYF
TGCAGCGTCGTGGACAGGGGAGCCAAAAACATTCAGTACTTC
>TRBV15|many|TRBD2|TRBJ2-2
CATSAPGVAGGYTGELFF
TGTGCCACCAGCGCACCTGGGGTAGCGGGAGGATACACCGGGGAGCTGTTTTTT
>TRBV30|NA|NA|TRBJ1-2
CAWTGHYGYTF
TGTGCCTGGACAGGGCACTATGGCTACACCTTC
>TRBV9|NA|NA|TRBJ1-4
CASSVGGNNEKLFF
TGTGCCAGCAGCGTGGGAGGGAATAATGAAAAACTGTTTTTT
>TRBV3-1/TRBV3-2|few|TRBD2|TRBJ2-2
CASSQLAGDKYTGELFF
TGTGCCAGCAGCCAACTGGCGGGAGACAAGTACACCGGGGAGCTGTTTTTT
>TRBV5-1|NA|NA|TRBJ1-2
CASSLSGARANYGYTF
TGCGCCAGCAGCCTAAGCGGCGCCCGAGCTAACTATGGCTACACCTTC
>TRBV7-2|NA|NA|TRBJ1-1
CASSFHSRNTEAFF
TGTGCCAGCAGCTTTCATAGTAGGAACACTGAAGCTTTCTTT
>TRBV5-1|NA|NA|TRBJ2-3
CASSGVGRTHNTQYF
TGCGCCAGCAGCGGTGTCGGCAGGACTCACAATACGCAGTATTTT
>TRBV6-6|NA|NA|TRBJ1-3
CASRQGSGNTIYF
TGTGCCAGCAGACAGGGAAGTGGAAACACCATATATTTT
>TRBV14|NA|NA|TRBJ2-7
CASSEQMTTEQYF
TGTGCCAGCAGCGAACAGATGACTACCGAGCAGTACTTC
>TRBV2|once|NA|TRBJ2-2
CASSPDRTGELFF
TGTGCCAGCAGTCCAGACAGGACCGGGGAGCTGTTTTTT
>TRBV20-1|NA|NA|TRBJ2-7
CSADSSYEQYF
TGCAGTGCTGACAGCTCCTACGAGCAGTACTTC